The T cell receptor beta chain under discussion was sequenced for a study of regulatory T cells in long-lasting Graves disease. Study context: Persistent cases were those of Graves' disease that involved over 5 years of antithyroid drugs with positive TSH receptor antibodies.

Study-level results: When disease was persistent, TRBV28, TRBJ1-2 and TRBJ2-5 were the favored segments. Among persistent patients, a larger number of public clonotypes were shared (roughly 2,900) than among newly diagnosed patients (about 1,000).

With 8 bases removed from V and 3 bases from J, the gap between germline ends came to 16 bases. The CDR3 is 14 residues long. Germline assignment: CDR1 MNHEY and CDR2 SMNVEV (reference sequence). This clonotype was observed at least ten times. As yet, its antigen is unknown. In building TCR beta libraries, iRepertoire HTBI primers were used together with Arm-PCR of CDR3 regions. TCRdb re-analysed the multiplex PCR reads in MiXCR, keeping a single row per CDR3 protein. Seen here are almost 350,000 distinct CDR3 sequences, around a fifth observed once, and the top ten hold 25% to 35%. The time point: persistent/refractory GD, antithyroid drugs over 5 years with positive TRAb. TCR sequences were obtained from RNA taken from PBMCs. Each of the patients was recruited from an endocrinology department situated in Xi'an, China.

The genes are TRBV27 and TRBJ2-5, with a tentative D call TRBD1 (6 bases). The TCR was taken from a female donor with Graves disease. Specimen: peripheral blood mononuclear cells (PBMCs), collected when the disease was refractory, from a patient treated with antithyroid drugs. CDR3 bases: TGTGCCAGCCGAAAAAGGCAGGGGAAAGAGACCCAGTACTTC. Translated: CASRKRQGKETQYF.